This is a list of T cell receptor beta chains from one sample in a study of vaccination and CD4 T cells after COVID-19. No antigen is known for these receptors. TCRdb re-called the PCR reads through MiXCR, storing one row per CDR3 protein. The sample carries around 11,000 distinct CDR3 sequences, 44% recorded once. Sequenced input: CD4+ T cells from blood, cultured in vitro. The source is a human donor who had recovered from COVID-19. The CDR3 runs from the conserved cysteine through the conserved F or W. Each record gives: CDR3 DNA, CDR3 protein, V gene, clone size, D gene, J gene. D genes are given only for firm matches. A row's size may be missing; if present it is once, few, many or a size class.

TGTGCCAGCAGTGAAGGGGGAAACTATGGCTACACCTTC CASSEGGNYGYTF TRBV6-1 few NA TRBJ1-2
TGTGCCAGCAGCTTAGCAGGACGGGGCACAGATACGCAGTATTTT CASSLAGRGTDTQYF TRBV7-6 NA NA TRBJ2-3
TGTGCCAGCACCCTTCCACCGGGACAGAGCTCCTACAATGAGCAGTTCTTC CASTLPPGQSSYNEQFF TRBV7-2 NA TRBD1 TRBJ2-1
TGTGCCAGCAGCTCTCCGGGACAGGGGAGAGAGACCCGGTACTTC CASSSPGQGRETRYF TRBV7-2 NA TRBD1 TRBJ2-5
TGTGCCAGCGTCCGGGACAGAAGGAACACTGAAGCTTTCTTT CASVRDRRNTEAFF TRBV6-1 NA TRBD1 TRBJ1-1
TGTGCCAGCAGTGAACCAGGGTCCGTTAATGAAAAACTGTTTTTT CASSEPGSVNEKLFF TRBV25-1 few NA TRBJ1-4
TGTGCCTGGAGTGTACGAGGACTCGGGACCGCGAACACCGGGGAGCTGTTTTTT CAWSVRGLGTANTGELFF TRBV30 few NA TRBJ2-2
TGTGCCAGTAGTTCCCCGGGACAGGGAAATTCACCCCTCCACTTT CASSSPGQGNSPLHF TRBV19 NA TRBD1 TRBJ1-6
TGTGCCATCAGTGGAGGGGACCCTTATAGCAATCAGCCCCAGCATTTT CAISGGDPYSNQPQHF TRBV10-3 NA NA TRBJ1-5
TGTGCCAGCAGCTTAAGGATGGATTCTAGCACAGATACGCAGTATTTT CASSLRMDSSTDTQYF TRBV7-8 NA NA TRBJ2-3
TGTGCCAGCAGCGGAGCACTAATGGGGACTGGCTACACCTTC CASSGALMGTGYTF TRBV11-3 NA NA TRBJ1-2
TGCGCCAGCACCGAGAGGCTGGGTTCACCCCTCCACTTT CASTERLGSPLHF TRBV10-1 few NA TRBJ1-6
TGTGCCAGTAGTTGGGGGCTAGGCAATCAGCCCCAGCATTTT CASSWGLGNQPQHF TRBV19 NA NA TRBJ1-5
TGTGCTTCTGCCTCGAGGGTGCTGGATTACGAGCAGTACTTC CASASRVLDYEQYF TRBV2 NA NA TRBJ2-7
TGTGCCAGCAGTTACCCGACGGGTGGGGGGACTGAAGCTTTCTTT CASSYPTGGGTEAFF TRBV6-2/TRBV6-3 few NA TRBJ1-1
TGTGCCAGCAGTGGAGCAACAGGGACTGAAGCTTTCTTT CASSGATGTEAFF TRBV2 few NA TRBJ1-1
TGCAGCGTTGAAAGGGGGGGCGAGGCTTTCTTT CSVERGGEAFF TRBV29-1 few NA TRBJ1-1
TGTGCCAGCAGTTCCCGGGCTCCGGAGGGGCCCCAGCATTTT CASSSRAPEGPQHF TRBV6-5 NA NA TRBJ1-5
TGCGCCAGCGGCCTCGGGACAGGGGTCCCAGATACGCAGTATTTT CASGLGTGVPDTQYF TRBV5-1 NA TRBD1 TRBJ2-3
TGTGCCAGTAGTATGATCGGAACAGGGCCTCAGGCTGAAGCTTTCTTT CASSMIGTGPQAEAFF TRBV19 few NA TRBJ1-1
TGTGCCAGCCGGACTAGCGGGAACACCGGGGAGCTGTTTTTT CASRTSGNTGELFF TRBV6-1 few TRBD2 TRBJ2-2
TGTGCCAGCAGTTCTCCGACAGGGGCGAACACCATATATTTT CASSSPTGANTIYF TRBV28 NA TRBD1 TRBJ1-3
TGTGCCAGTAGTATAGTCCCGAACACCGGGGAGCTGTTTTTT CASSIVPNTGELFF TRBV19 NA NA TRBJ2-2
TGTGCCAGCAGCTTGGACAGGGCTCGGGCCGAGCAGTACTTC CASSLDRARAEQYF TRBV7-2 NA TRBD1 TRBJ2-7
TGTGCCAGCAGTTTTCGGGGGGGCGCTGGGGGCTACACCTTC CASSFRGGAGGYTF TRBV27 NA NA TRBJ1-2
TGTGCCAGCAGCCCGGGACAGAGCGCGCAAGGGGAGACCCAGTACTTC CASSPGQSAQGETQYF TRBV2 NA TRBD1 TRBJ2-5
TGTGCCAGCAAGGGGACACATGGTTCCGGGGAGCTGTTTTTT CASKGTHGSGELFF TRBV27 NA NA TRBJ2-2
TGCGCCAGCAGCTTGGACAGCGGGGCCAATCAGCCCCAGCATTTT CASSLDSGANQPQHF TRBV5-1 NA NA TRBJ1-5
TGTGCCTGGAGTGGTTCAGGGAACGGAAAACTGTTTTTT CAWSGSGNGKLFF TRBV30 few NA TRBJ1-4
TGTGCCAGCTCACCCTTGGGAGGGGACACTGAAGCTTTCTTT CASSPLGGDTEAFF TRBV18 NA NA TRBJ1-1
TGTGCCAGCACCTCCCTCGGGCAGTTGAACACTGAAGCTTTCTTT CASTSLGQLNTEAFF TRBV2 few NA TRBJ1-1
TGTGCCTGGAGTGTGAATTCAGGGGCCTACACCTTC CAWSVNSGAYTF TRBV30 NA NA TRBJ1-2